This T cell receptor beta chain stems from a study of shared T cell receptors in the human thymus. The repertoire was sequenced with immunoSEQ multiplex PCR; TCRdb's copy has only in-frame clones and lacks some. The sample lists almost 550,000 clones, roughly 74% occurring once. This clone showed up just once. These records were also assigned to another study, of human thymus T cells. That report adds: Samples came from healthy Finnish infants during open corrective cardiac surgery. Thymic resections from corrective heart surgery supplied the tissue. Apparent skewing of V and J gene usage characterized both thymic and blood repertoires. Among unrelated individuals, related research reported thymic repertoires that overlapped highly.

Sequenced input: thymocytes. The TCR was taken from a boy less than two years old with a congenital heart defect.

The CDR3 region has the DNA TGTGCCAGTAGTATCACTGGGGCCAACGTCCTGACTTTC. Translated: CASSITGANVLTF. The J gene is TRBJ2-6, the V gene TRBV19; D unclear. Deletions cut 3 bases from V and 2 bases from J, with 2 bases between. The CDR3 is 13 residues long. From germline, CDR1 is LNHDA and CDR2 SQIVND (reference sequence).